The rows below give T cell receptor beta chains drawn from one sample of a study of regulatory T cells in long-lasting Graves disease. TCRdb recomputed calls from the multiplex PCR reads with MiXCR, one row per CDR3 protein. The sample consists of some 560,000 distinct CDR3 sequences, 15% to 20% of them appearing once. These data were also reused for a study on T cells in Graves' hyperthyroidism and ophthalmopathy.

The sample here was peripheral blood mononuclear cells (PBMCs), taken at new diagnosis, from a patient treated with antithyroid drugs. All receptors derive from a woman in her forties or fifties with Graves disease. The CDR3 runs from the conserved cysteine through the conserved F or W. Each record gives: V gene, J gene, D gene, CDR3 length, clone size, CDR3 DNA, CDR3 protein. D genes are given only for firm matches. Size is omitted from some rows. Given values are once, few, many or a class for expanded clones.

v_gene: TRBV7-9
j_gene: TRBJ1-1
d_gene: TRBD1
len: 11
abundance: many
CDR3nt: TGTGCCAGCAGGCGACAGGGAGGAGCTTTCTTT
CDR3aa: CASRRQGGAFF

v_gene: TRBV30
j_gene: TRBJ2-3
d_gene: -
len: 13
abundance: few
CDR3nt: TGTGCCTGGAGTGTAGTCAGCACAGATACGCAGTATTTT
CDR3aa: CAWSVVSTDTQYF

v_gene: TRBV6-2/TRBV6-3
j_gene: TRBJ2-7
d_gene: TRBD1
len: 13
abundance: many
CDR3nt: TGTGCCAGCAGTTACTCGACAGGGGGCGAGCAGTACTTC
CDR3aa: CASSYSTGGEQYF

v_gene: TRBV2
j_gene: TRBJ1-1
d_gene: TRBD1
len: 17
abundance: -
CDR3nt: TGTGCCAGCAGTTTGGTGACAGGGGGCGCGTTGGACACTGAAGCTTTCTTT
CDR3aa: CASSLVTGGALDTEAFF

v_gene: TRBV27
j_gene: TRBJ1-1
d_gene: -
len: 16
abundance: many
CDR3nt: TGTGCCAGCAGTCGGGGGTCAGGGGAGGGGAACACTGAAGCTTTCTTT
CDR3aa: CASSRGSGEGNTEAFF

v_gene: TRBV7-8
j_gene: TRBJ2-7
d_gene: -
len: 15
abundance: many
CDR3nt: TGTGCCAGCAGCTTAGTACGGTCAGGTTTTTACGAGCAGTACTTC
CDR3aa: CASSLVRSGFYEQYF

v_gene: TRBV7-2
j_gene: TRBJ2-1
d_gene: -
len: 15
abundance: -
CDR3nt: TGTGCCAGCAGGTACTGGACTGGAACCTACAATGAGCAGTTCTTC
CDR3aa: CASRYWTGTYNEQFF

v_gene: TRBV7-3
j_gene: TRBJ2-2
d_gene: -
len: 16
abundance: few
CDR3nt: TGTGCCAGCAGCTTCGCGGCAGGGATAAACACCGGGGAGCTGTTTTTT
CDR3aa: CASSFAAGINTGELFF

v_gene: TRBV11-2
j_gene: TRBJ1-5
d_gene: TRBD1
len: 18
abundance: -
CDR3nt: TGTGCCAGCAGCCAAGGGACAGGGGGGTGGGATAGCAATCAGCCCCAGCATTTT
CDR3aa: CASSQGTGGWDSNQPQHF

v_gene: TRBV12-3/TRBV12-4
j_gene: TRBJ1-1
d_gene: -
len: 13
abundance: few
CDR3nt: TGTGCCAGCAGCCGAACCGGATCTTCTGAAGCTTTCTTT
CDR3aa: CASSRTGSSEAFF

v_gene: TRBV11-2
j_gene: TRBJ2-2
d_gene: -
len: 16
abundance: -
CDR3nt: TGTGCCAGCAGCCCCCGGCGGGGCGAGAACACCGGGGAGCTGTTTTTT
CDR3aa: CASSPRRGENTGELFF

v_gene: TRBV12-3/TRBV12-4
j_gene: TRBJ1-1
d_gene: TRBD1
len: 15
abundance: many
CDR3nt: TGTGCCAGCAGATCTTCCGGACAGGGGAACACTGAAGCTTTCTTT
CDR3aa: CASRSSGQGNTEAFF

v_gene: TRBV28
j_gene: TRBJ2-7
d_gene: TRBD1
len: 15
abundance: many
CDR3nt: TGTGCCAGCAGTATAGGGGGCGATTACCCCTACGAGCAGTACTTC
CDR3aa: CASSIGGDYPYEQYF

v_gene: TRBV7-9
j_gene: TRBJ2-1
d_gene: -
len: 15
abundance: many
CDR3nt: TGTGCCAGCAGCCCACGACTCGGCGTCTACAATGAGCAGTTCTTC
CDR3aa: CASSPRLGVYNEQFF

v_gene: TRBV19
j_gene: TRBJ1-5
d_gene: -
len: 15
abundance: -
CDR3nt: TGTGCCAGTAGTATTCTTCCCTCGGGCAATCAGCCCCAGCATTTT
CDR3aa: CASSILPSGNQPQHF

v_gene: TRBV28
j_gene: TRBJ1-1
d_gene: -
len: 13
abundance: many
CDR3nt: TGTGCCAGCAGATGGGGAATGAACACTGAAGCTTTCTTT
CDR3aa: CASRWGMNTEAFF

v_gene: TRBV29-1
j_gene: TRBJ1-4
d_gene: -
len: 12
abundance: -
CDR3nt: TGCAGCGTTGTTGGGCTGGGGGAAAAACTGTTTTTT
CDR3aa: CSVVGLGEKLFF

v_gene: TRBV6-1
j_gene: TRBJ2-7
d_gene: -
len: 12
abundance: many
CDR3nt: TGTGCCAGCATGAGGGTCCAAGGGGAGCAGTACTTC
CDR3aa: CASMRVQGEQYF

v_gene: TRBV18
j_gene: TRBJ1-2
d_gene: -
len: 11
abundance: many
CDR3nt: TGTGCCAGCCGTCAGAGCTATGGCTACACCTTC
CDR3aa: CASRQSYGYTF

v_gene: TRBV20-1
j_gene: TRBJ2-5
d_gene: -
len: 15
abundance: once
CDR3nt: TGCAGTGCTAGAGATCTGGTTAGGACCGGGGAGACCCAGTACTTC
CDR3aa: CSARDLVRTGETQYF

v_gene: TRBV20-1
j_gene: TRBJ1-2
d_gene: -
len: 11
abundance: many
CDR3nt: TGCAGTGCTAGCCAGAACTATGGCTACACCTTC
CDR3aa: CSASQNYGYTF

v_gene: TRBV6-5
j_gene: TRBJ1-6
d_gene: -
len: 16
abundance: many
CDR3nt: TGTGCCAGCAGTTACGATTACGGTGGATATAATTCACCCCTCCACTTT
CDR3aa: CASSYDYGGYNSPLHF

v_gene: TRBV19
j_gene: TRBJ2-1
d_gene: -
len: 12
abundance: -
CDR3nt: TGTGCCAGTAGTACGTCTAGCGTGGGGCAGTTCTTC
CDR3aa: CASSTSSVGQFF

v_gene: TRBV6-5
j_gene: TRBJ1-2
d_gene: -
len: 13
abundance: many
CDR3nt: TGTGCCAGCAGTTATTCGACGAACTATGGCTACACCTTC
CDR3aa: CASSYSTNYGYTF

v_gene: TRBV20-1
j_gene: TRBJ2-3
d_gene: -
len: 15
abundance: -
CDR3nt: TGCAGTGCTAGAGTTGGGGTCAGTAGCACAGATACGCAGTATTTT
CDR3aa: CSARVGVSSTDTQYF

v_gene: TRBV12-5
j_gene: TRBJ2-1
d_gene: TRBD2
len: 19
abundance: many
CDR3nt: TGTGCTAGTGGTTTGGTACTTGGCGGGGGGACACTGACCTACAATGAGCAGTTCTTC
CDR3aa: CASGLVLGGGTLTYNEQFF

v_gene: TRBV5-5
j_gene: TRBJ1-2
d_gene: -
len: 13
abundance: -
CDR3nt: TGTGCCAGCAGCTCCGACAGCACCTATGGCTACACCTTC
CDR3aa: CASSSDSTYGYTF